This T cell receptor beta chain was observed in a study of control samples from healthy donors and cancer patients. Produced via immunoSEQ multiplex PCR; TCRdb's table is partial and in-frame only. The sample includes 100,000 to 150,000 clones, 75% to 95% of them seen just once. Sequencing was performed on blood. This receptor was obtained from a man younger than 35 in good health.

The CDR3 protein is CASSLLDRGRAYEQYF. The DNA for the CDR3 is TGTGCCAGCAGCCTCTTAGACAGGGGTAGGGCCTACGAGCAGTACTTC. The J gene is TRBJ2-7, the V gene TRBV14; 8 positions agree with TRBD1. With V trimmed by 4 bases and J by 2 bases, 10 bases remained unmatched. Germline V gene data show CDR1 as SGHDN and CDR2 as FVKESK. The CDR3 covers 16 residues.